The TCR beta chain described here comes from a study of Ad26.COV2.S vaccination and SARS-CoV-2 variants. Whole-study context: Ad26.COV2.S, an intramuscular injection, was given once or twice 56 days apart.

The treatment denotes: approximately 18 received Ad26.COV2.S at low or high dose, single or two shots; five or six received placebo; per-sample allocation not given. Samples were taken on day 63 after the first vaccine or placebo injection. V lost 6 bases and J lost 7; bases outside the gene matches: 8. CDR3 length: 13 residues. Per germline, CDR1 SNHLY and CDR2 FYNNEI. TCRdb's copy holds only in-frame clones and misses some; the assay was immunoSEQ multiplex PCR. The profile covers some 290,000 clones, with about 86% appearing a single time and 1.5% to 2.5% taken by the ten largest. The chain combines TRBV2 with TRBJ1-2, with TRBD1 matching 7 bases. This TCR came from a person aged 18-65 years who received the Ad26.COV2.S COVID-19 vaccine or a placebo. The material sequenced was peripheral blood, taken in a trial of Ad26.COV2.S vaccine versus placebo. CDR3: CASRSQGVFGYTF. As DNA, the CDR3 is TGTGCCAGCAGATCCCAGGGGGTTTTTGGCTACACCTTC.